A single sample gave rise to the 4 T cell receptor beta chains below, sequenced in a study of blood T cell repertoires in COVID-19. The method was immunoSEQ multiplex PCR; TCRdb's version includes in-frame clones alone and lacks a portion of them. This table holds around 230,000 clones, about 87% found once. The sample consisted of PBMCs or T cells enriched from blood (not recorded which). These receptors all stem from a woman aged 25 to 39 who had recovered from COVID-19.

V is TRBV7-8 and J is TRBJ2-5; D unresolved. Per germline, CDR1 SGHVS and CDR2 FQNEAQ. V lost 5 bases to trimming and J lost 5 bases, with 9 bases between them. This CDR3 region has 12 residues. CDR3 nucleotide sequence: TGTGCCAGCAGCCCCCTCGGGGAGACCCAGTACTTC. Translating it yields CASSPLGETQYF.

The rearrangement uses TRBV5-1 and TRBJ1-1; 9 bases map to TRBD1. After removal of 4 bases from V and 5 bases from J, the junction contained 12 bases not matched to a gene. From germline, CDR1 is SGHRS and CDR2 YFSETQ. This CDR3 has 16 residues. The CDR3 is CASSPQTGTGLTEAFF. The CDR3 nucleotides are TGCGCCAGCAGCCCTCAAACCGGGACAGGGCTTACTGAAGCTTTCTTT.

The rearrangement links TRBV5-6 to TRBJ2-3; TRBD2 matches at 7 bases. The V segment lost 0 bases and the J segment 4 bases; nucleotides outside the gene matches: 11. The CDR3 is 17 residues long. CDR1 is SGHDT, CDR2 YYEEEE, per germline. The CDR3 sequence is CASSLVFRRGSSDTQYF. The CDR3 bases are TGTGCCAGCAGCTTGGTGTTTCGGCGGGGGTCGTCAGATACGCAGTATTTT.

The chain combines TRBV27 with TRBJ1-6; the D gene is possibly TRBD1 (6 bases). In germline, CDR1 is MNHEY, CDR2 SMNVEV (reference sequence). The CDR3 extends over 14 amino acids. V lost 5 bases and J 4 bases, leaving 9 bases between the germline ends. The CDR3: CASSQGIYNSPLHF. Here the CDR3 DNA reads TGTGCCAGCAGTCAGGGGATTTATAATTCACCCCTCCACTTT.